The clone carrying this T cell receptor beta chain was seen at least ten times. Time point described: sample taken at primary tumor resection. TCRdb reanalysed the 5' RACE reads using MiXCR and keeps one entry per CDR3 protein. The data show tens of thousands of distinct CDR3 sequences, approximately 7.2% seen once. The data belong to a study of spatial heterogeneity in lung cancer. Overall study context: The study observed each unique TCR and UMI combination more than ten times on average in raw reads.

The V and J ends lost 0 bases and 4 bases respectively, with 9 bases between them. Germline assignment: CDR1 ENHRY and CDR2 SYGVKD. This CDR3 contains 14 residues. This sequence joins TRBV10-3 and TRBJ1-1; weak D call: TRBD1 (6 bases). The TCR comes from a female donor with early-stage non-small cell lung cancer. The sequences come from PBMCs, collected at surgery. CDR3 in DNA: TGTGCCATCAGTGAGTCGTCAGGGGCCACTGAAGCTTTCTTT. As protein: CAISESSGATEAFF.